This paragraph covers one T cell receptor beta chain sequence. The antigen is unknown. An end of the junction does not agree with germline; a read error may underlie this. Other DNA sequences from this sample encode an identical CDR3 as well. The data derive from a study of shared clonotypes between healthy human individuals. Study conclusions and caveats: In a handful of donors, around 5.5% of naive CD4 clonotypes appeared in common. Genetic and exposure-history diversity was limited by the few donors.

CDR3 length: 13 amino acids. Germline V gene data show CDR1 as MNHNY and CDR2 as SVGAGI (reference sequence). Assay used: immunoSEQ multiplex PCR; TCRdb lists only in-frame clones, some missing. The sample carries about 1 million clones, under 80% recorded once. Specimen: memory CD4+ T cells sorted from blood. Subset in this sample: CD45RA-negative fraction. This TCR derives from a man younger than 30 in good health. V is TRBV6-6 and J is TRBJ2-7, with a possible D match to TRBD1 (6 bases). CDR3 in amino acids: CASSYGDNYEQYF. The DNA of the CDR3 is TGCGCCAGCAGTTACGGGGACAACTACGAGCAGTACTTC.